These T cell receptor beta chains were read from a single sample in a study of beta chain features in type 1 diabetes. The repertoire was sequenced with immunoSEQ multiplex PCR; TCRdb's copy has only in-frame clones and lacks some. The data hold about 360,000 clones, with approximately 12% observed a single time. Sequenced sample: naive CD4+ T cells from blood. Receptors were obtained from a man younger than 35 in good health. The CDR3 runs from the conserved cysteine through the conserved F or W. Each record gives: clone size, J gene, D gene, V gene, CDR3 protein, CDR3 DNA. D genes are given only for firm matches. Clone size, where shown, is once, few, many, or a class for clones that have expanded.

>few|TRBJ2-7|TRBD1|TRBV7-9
CASSLVRAGGYEQYF
TGTGCCAGCAGCTTAGTCAGAGCAGGGGGCTACGAGCAGTACTTC
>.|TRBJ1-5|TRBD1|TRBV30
CAWSGAGGHQPQHF
TGTGCCTGGAGTGGGGCAGGGGGCCATCAGCCCCAGCATTTT
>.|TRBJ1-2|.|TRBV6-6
CASRGGGDGYTF
TGTGCCAGCCGAGGGGGAGGGGATGGCTACACCTTC
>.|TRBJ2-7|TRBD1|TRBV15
CATSRGGRGTYEQYF
TGTGCCACCAGCAGAGGTGGCAGGGGGACCTACGAGCAGTACTTC
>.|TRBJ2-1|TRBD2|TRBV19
CASSMALGGGPSNEQFF
TGTGCCAGTAGTATGGCCCTGGGCGGGGGGCCGAGCAATGAGCAGTTCTTC
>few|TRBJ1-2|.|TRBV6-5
CASAWRGANYGYTF
TGTGCCAGCGCCTGGCGGGGCGCTAACTATGGCTACACCTTC
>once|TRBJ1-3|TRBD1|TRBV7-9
CASSSGDRATASGNTIYF
TGTGCCAGCAGCTCCGGGGACAGGGCCACCGCCTCTGGAAACACCATATATTTT
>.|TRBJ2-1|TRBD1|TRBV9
CASTLGQGGEQFF
TGTGCCAGCACCCTAGGACAGGGTGGAGAGCAGTTCTTC
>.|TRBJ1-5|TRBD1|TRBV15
CATSRDRGTVQPQHF
TGTGCCACCAGCAGGGACAGGGGGACGGTTCAGCCCCAGCATTTT
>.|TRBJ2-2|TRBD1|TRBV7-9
CASRPTGGGTGELFF
TGTGCCAGTAGACCCACAGGGGGCGGCACCGGGGAGCTGTTTTTT
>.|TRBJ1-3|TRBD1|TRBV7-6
CASSSDRAGNTIYF
TGTGCCAGCAGCTCGGACAGGGCTGGAAACACCATATATTTT
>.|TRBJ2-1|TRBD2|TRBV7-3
CASSLIPGGTYNEQFF
TGTGCCAGCAGCTTAATTCCGGGGGGGACCTACAATGAGCAGTTCTTC
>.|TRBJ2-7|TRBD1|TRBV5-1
CASRPETGGPYEQYF
TGCGCCAGCAGACCAGAAACAGGGGGCCCCTACGAGCAGTACTTC
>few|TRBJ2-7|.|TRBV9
CASSVAAGPYEQYF
TGTGCCAGCAGCGTAGCTGCGGGCCCCTACGAGCAGTACTTC
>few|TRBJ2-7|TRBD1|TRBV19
CASTEDRGTNEQYF
TGTGCCAGTACCGAAGACAGGGGTACCAACGAGCAGTACTTC
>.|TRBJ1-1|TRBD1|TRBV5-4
CASSLGSRGPSEAFF
TGTGCCAGCAGCTTGGGTAGCAGGGGGCCTTCTGAAGCTTTCTTT
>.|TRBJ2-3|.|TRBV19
CASSRGDTDTQYF
TGTGCCAGTAGCAGGGGGGACACAGATACGCAGTATTTT
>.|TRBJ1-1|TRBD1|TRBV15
CATSRSQGAVTEAFF
TGTGCCACCAGCAGGTCACAGGGGGCTGTCACTGAAGCTTTCTTT
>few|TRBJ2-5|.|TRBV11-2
CASSLVWTEETQYF
TGTGCCAGCAGCTTAGTGTGGACAGAAGAGACCCAGTACTTC
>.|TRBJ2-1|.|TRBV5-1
CASSLTGDTYNEQFF
TGCGCCAGCAGCTTGACGGGAGACACCTACAATGAGCAGTTCTTC
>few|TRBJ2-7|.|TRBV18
CASSPADDYEQYF
TGTGCCAGCTCACCAGCGGATGACTACGAGCAGTACTTC
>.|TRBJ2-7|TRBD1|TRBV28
CASLDRALSYEQYF
TGTGCCAGCCTTGACAGGGCGCTCTCCTACGAGCAGTACTTC
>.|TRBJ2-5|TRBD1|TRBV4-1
CASSQVLPDRGRVRETQYF
TGCGCCAGCAGCCAAGTCCTTCCCGACAGGGGAAGAGTGAGAGAGACCCAGTACTTC
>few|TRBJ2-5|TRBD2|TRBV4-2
CASSPNLGLAGVEETQYF
TGTGCCAGCAGCCCGAACCTCGGACTAGCGGGAGTTGAAGAGACCCAGTACTTC
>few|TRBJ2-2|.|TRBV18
CASSPGGGRTGELFF
TGTGCCAGCTCCCCCGGAGGGGGCCGCACCGGGGAGCTGTTTTTT
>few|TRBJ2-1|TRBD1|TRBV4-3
CASSHKQGVAYNEQFF
TGCGCCAGCAGCCACAAACAGGGGGTTGCCTACAATGAGCAGTTCTTC
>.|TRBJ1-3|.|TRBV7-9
CASSPLGGRFSGNTIYF
TGTGCCAGCAGCCCCCTGGGAGGCCGGTTCTCTGGAAACACCATATATTTT
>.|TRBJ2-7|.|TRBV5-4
CASSLFQEQYF
TGTGCCAGCAGCTTGTTCCAGGAGCAGTACTTC
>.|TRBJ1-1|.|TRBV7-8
CASSLRGSGTEAFF
TGTGCCAGCAGCTTAAGGGGGTCTGGTACTGAAGCTTTCTTT
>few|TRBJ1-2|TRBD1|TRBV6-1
CASSRGQGSYGYTF
TGTGCCAGCAGTAGGGGACAGGGTAGCTATGGCTACACCTTC
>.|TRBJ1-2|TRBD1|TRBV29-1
CSVRTGTKNYGYTF
TGCAGCGTCCGGACAGGGACTAAAAACTATGGCTACACCTTC
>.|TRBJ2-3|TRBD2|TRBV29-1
CSVEDRGTAGGLRFAQYF
TGCAGCGTTGAAGACAGGGGTACAGCGGGAGGCCTTCGGTTCGCGCAGTATTTT
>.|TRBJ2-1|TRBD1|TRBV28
CASREPGQGTYNEQFF
TGTGCCAGCAGGGAACCGGGACAGGGTACCTACAATGAGCAGTTCTTC
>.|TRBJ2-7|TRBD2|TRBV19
CASSIWGLAGEQYF
TGTGCCAGTAGTATTTGGGGACTAGCGGGAGAGCAGTACTTC
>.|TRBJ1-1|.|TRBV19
CASSFGGSGTEAFF
TGTGCCAGTAGTTTCGGAGGGTCGGGCACTGAAGCTTTCTTT
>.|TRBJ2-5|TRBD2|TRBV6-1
CASSEVISGGAIGETQYF
TGTGCCAGCAGTGAAGTTATTAGCGGGGGGGCGATTGGTGAGACCCAGTACTTC
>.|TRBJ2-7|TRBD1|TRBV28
CASSIPRTGGASEQYF
TGTGCCAGCAGTATCCCTCGGACAGGGGGCGCGTCCGAGCAGTACTTC
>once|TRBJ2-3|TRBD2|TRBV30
CAWSVLAGITDTQYF
TGTGCCTGGAGTGTACTAGCGGGAATTACAGATACGCAGTATTTT
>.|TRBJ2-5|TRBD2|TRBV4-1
CASSPLGLAGTQYF
TGCGCCAGCAGCCCGTTAGGACTAGCTGGGACCCAGTACTTC
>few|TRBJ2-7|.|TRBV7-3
CASSLTSSNYEQYF
TGTGCCAGCAGCTTAACTTCTAGCAATTACGAGCAGTACTTC
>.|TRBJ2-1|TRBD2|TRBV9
CASSAGSGVGREEQFF
TGTGCCAGCAGCGCCGGTAGCGGGGTCGGGAGGGAGGAGCAGTTCTTC
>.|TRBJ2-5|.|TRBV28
CASSGLEGQYQETQYF
TGTGCCAGCAGTGGATTGGAGGGGCAGTACCAAGAGACCCAGTACTTC
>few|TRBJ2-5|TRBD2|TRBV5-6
CASSLVASGAYQETQYF
TGTGCCAGCAGCTTGGTCGCTAGCGGGGCCTACCAAGAGACCCAGTACTTC
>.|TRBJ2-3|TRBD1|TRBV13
CASSLKTGKLTDTQYF
TGTGCCAGCAGCCTAAAGACAGGGAAACTCACAGATACGCAGTATTTT
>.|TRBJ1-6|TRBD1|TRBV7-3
CASRSPGTASPLHF
TGTGCCAGCAGGAGTCCCGGGACAGCTTCACCCCTCCACTTT
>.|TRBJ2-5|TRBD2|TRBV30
CAWQRGAQETQYF
TGTGCCTGGCAGCGGGGGGCGCAAGAGACCCAGTACTTC
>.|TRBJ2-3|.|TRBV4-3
CASSQATRGTDTQYF
TGCGCCAGCAGCCAAGCGACTCGGGGCACAGATACGCAGTATTTT
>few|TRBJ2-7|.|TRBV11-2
CASSPPGLEQYF
TGTGCCAGCAGCCCCCCAGGTCTGGAGCAGTACTTC
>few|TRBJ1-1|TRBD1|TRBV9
CASSVYPGQRMNTEAFF
TGTGCCAGCAGCGTGTACCCGGGACAGAGAATGAACACTGAAGCTTTCTTT
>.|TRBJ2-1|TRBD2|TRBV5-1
CASSLRVAGKNNEQFF
TGCGCCAGCAGCTTGCGAGTAGCGGGAAAAAACAATGAGCAGTTCTTC
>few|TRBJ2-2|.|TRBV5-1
CASSLGVLPNTGELFF
TGCGCCAGCAGCTTGGGGGTACTACCTAACACCGGGGAGCTGTTTTTT
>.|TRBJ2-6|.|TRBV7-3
CASSLTGAAGANVLTF
TGTGCCAGCAGCTTAACGGGGGCTGCCGGGGCCAACGTCCTGACTTTC
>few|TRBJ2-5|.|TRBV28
CASSLLKETQYF
TGTGCCAGCAGTCTCCTAAAAGAGACCCAGTACTTC
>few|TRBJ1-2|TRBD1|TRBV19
CASLRDRGNYGYTF
TGTGCCAGTCTAAGGGACAGGGGTAACTATGGCTACACCTTC
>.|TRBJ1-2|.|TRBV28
CASSLSGQTNYGYTF
TGTGCCAGCAGTTTGTCCGGACAGACTAACTATGGCTACACCTTC
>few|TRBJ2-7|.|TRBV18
CASSDSTRGEQYF
TGTGCCAGCTCCGACTCAACCCGGGGGGAGCAGTACTTC
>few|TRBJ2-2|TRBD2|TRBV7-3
CASSFRLAGTGELFF
TGTGCCAGCAGCTTCCGACTAGCGGGAACCGGGGAGCTGTTTTTT
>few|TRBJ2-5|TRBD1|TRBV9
CASSVDGTGARQETQYF
TGTGCCAGCAGCGTAGACGGGACAGGGGCTCGTCAAGAGACCCAGTACTTC
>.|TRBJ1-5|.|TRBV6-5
CASSYALMDQPQHF
TGTGCCAGCAGTTACGCGCTCATGGATCAGCCCCAGCATTTT
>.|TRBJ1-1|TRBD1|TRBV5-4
CASSHPGTVTEAFF
TGTGCCAGCAGCCACCCCGGGACAGTCACTGAAGCTTTCTTT